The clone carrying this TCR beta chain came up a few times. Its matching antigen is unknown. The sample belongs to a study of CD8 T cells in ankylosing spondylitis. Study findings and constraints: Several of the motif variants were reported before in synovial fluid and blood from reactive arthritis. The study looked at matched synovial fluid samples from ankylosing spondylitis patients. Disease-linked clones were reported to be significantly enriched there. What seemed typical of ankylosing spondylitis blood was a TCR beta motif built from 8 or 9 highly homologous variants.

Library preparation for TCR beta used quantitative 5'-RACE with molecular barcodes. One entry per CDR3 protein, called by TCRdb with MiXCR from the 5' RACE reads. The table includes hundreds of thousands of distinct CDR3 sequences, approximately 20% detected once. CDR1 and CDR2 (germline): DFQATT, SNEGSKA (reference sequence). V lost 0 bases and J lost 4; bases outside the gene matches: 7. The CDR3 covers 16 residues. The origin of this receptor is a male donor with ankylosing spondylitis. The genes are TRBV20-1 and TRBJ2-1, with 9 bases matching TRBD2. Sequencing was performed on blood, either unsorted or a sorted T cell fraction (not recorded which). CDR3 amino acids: CSARDVAGGRYNEQFF. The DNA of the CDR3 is TGCAGTGCTAGAGATGTGGCGGGAGGGCGGTACAATGAGCAGTTCTTC.